Given below is one T cell receptor beta chain in context. Its recognized antigen is unknown. No base qualities exist here, and no much larger clone lies one base off it. Trimming at the junction amounts to 2 bases on V and 1 base on J, and the germline ends lie 5 bases apart. The CDR3 has 13 amino acids, counting the end cysteine and phenylalanine. Only CDR3 DNA remains: 39 bases, in frame from the first base. CDR1 and CDR2 are read off the germline V gene as SGHAT and FQNNGV. Enrolling through a virtual design, the prospective study's participants ranged in age from roughly 18 to 89 years and lived across some 22 United States geographic areas. In the prospective study, cohorts were assigned on the basis of participant-reported clinical history obtained from a screening survey and a study questionnaire. Exposed participants had been in contact with someone with a PCR-confirmed or clinician-diagnosed COVID-19 case within 2 weeks of study entry. In the prospective study, mobile phlebotomists collected whole blood, serum and a nasopharyngeal or oropharyngeal swab from each participant. Over an approximately two-month period, participants in the prospective study had the option of providing additional blood draws and questionnaires. Before DNA extraction, blood samples from the prospective study were shipped at room temperature or frozen.

The immunoSEQ Assay, a bias-controlled multiplex PCR, was used to amplify TCRbeta CDR3 regions from genomic DNA. Processing in the source paper ran as follows. Nucleated cell counts per sample were estimated from amplification of reference gene primers within the assay. To quantify the absolute abundance of each unique TCRbeta CDR3 rearrangement, sequence reads were collapsed and filtered. For each sample, productive Simpson clonality was calculated as the square root of Simpson's diversity index across productive rearrangements. Sourced from immuneACCESS, this table was stored by TCRdb with only in-frame sequences that have V and J called. A share of the clones is absent; for the studies checked, an unresolved V gene accounts for under half, and the remainder has no known explanation. That table furnishes V, J and clone size, whereas the DNA furnished D and trimming. The sample table contains 250,000 to 400,000 clones; only one count was recorded for approximately 81% of them. Of the sample, over 1.5% is held by the ten largest clones.

The sample comes from a study of blood T cell repertoires in COVID-19 (TCRdb year 2020). For the wider study: Collaborator samples came from the United States, Italy and Spain and covered acute and convalescent phases of COVID-19. The material from the prospective study consisted of cDNA or gDNA derived from T cells, B-cell-depleted T cells, or PBMCs. The dataset comprised deeply sampled blood TCRbeta repertoires from subjects exposed to, actively infected with, or recovered from COVID-19. The repertoires were released in a freely available public database intended as a resource for research on the immune response to SARS-CoV-2. Samples came from the ongoing ImmuneRACE study (first 160 participants) plus 1,254 subjects from 6 global collaborators. A de-identified subject ID, COVID-19 status, age in years and sex were almost always included in the sample metadata. HLA class I and class II types, where available, came from metadata supplied by the sample provider rather than from assay-based typing. Summary of the overall study and its limitations: How much clinical and demographic metadata was included differed by source and by participant, and the metadata was provided uncurated.

The receptor's source is a woman in her 30s who had been exposed to COVID-19. Here the chain combines TRBV11-2 and TRBJ1-2; no D gene call is confident. The sample was PBMCs or T cells enriched from blood (not recorded which). The CDR3 amino acid sequence is: CASSLNSNYGYTF. At the DNA level, the sequence is TGTGCCAGCAGCTTAAACAGTAACTATGGCTACACCTTC.